The sequence of this T cell receptor (beta chain) was determined in a study of blood T cell repertoires in COVID-19. Study-level background: Researchers got acute and convalescent COVID-19 samples from the United States, Italy and Spain. Sample material is recorded as cDNA or gDNA derived from T cells, B-cell-depleted T cells, or PBMCs.

Authors' processing steps: From reference gene primer amplification, estimates of nucleated cell counts were derived. Repertoires were generated with immunoSEQ multiplex PCR, while TCRdb's copy carries only in-frame clones and drops some. V, J and clone size reflect that table, while D and trimming were determined from the DNA. The sample yields about 250,000 clones, about four fifths seen once. Sequenced material: peripheral blood. This clonotype was obtained from a woman aged 40-49 years who had recovered from COVID-19.

CDR3 sequence (DNA): TGTGCCAGCAATAAAAACAGGCGGAACACCGGGGAGCTGTTTTTT. This codes for CASNKNRRNTGELFF. The chain has TRBV6-5 and TRBJ2-2, with D maybe TRBD1 (5 bases). CDR1 is MNHEY and CDR2 is SVGAGI in the germline V gene. V was trimmed by 7 bases and J by 1 base, leaving 13 bases between them. The CDR3 spans 15 residues.